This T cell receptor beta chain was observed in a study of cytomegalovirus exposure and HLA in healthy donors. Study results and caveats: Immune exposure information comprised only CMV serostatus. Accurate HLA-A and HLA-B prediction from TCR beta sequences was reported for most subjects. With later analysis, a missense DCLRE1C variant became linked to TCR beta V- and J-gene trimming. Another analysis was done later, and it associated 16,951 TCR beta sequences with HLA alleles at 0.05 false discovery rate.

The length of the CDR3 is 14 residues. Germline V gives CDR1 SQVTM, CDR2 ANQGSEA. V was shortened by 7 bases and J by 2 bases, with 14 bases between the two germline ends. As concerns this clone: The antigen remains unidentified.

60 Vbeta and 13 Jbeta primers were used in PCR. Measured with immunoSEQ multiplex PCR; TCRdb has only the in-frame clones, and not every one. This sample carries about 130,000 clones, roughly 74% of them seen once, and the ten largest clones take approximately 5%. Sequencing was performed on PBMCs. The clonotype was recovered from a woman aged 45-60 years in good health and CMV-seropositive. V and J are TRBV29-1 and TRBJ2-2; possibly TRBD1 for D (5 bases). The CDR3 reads CSAKQVTNTGELFF. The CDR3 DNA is TGCAGCGCGAAACAGGTGACCAACACCGGGGAGCTGTTTTTT.